This TCR beta chain was observed in a study of a mutant IDH1 vaccine in newly diagnosed glioma. On this clone: Its antigen remains unknown.

Profiling relied on immunoSEQ multiplex PCR, and the TCRdb table lists in-frame clones only, not all of them. The table records tens of thousands of clones, around 75% of them present only once. Time point specified: week 47, end of study. In every dose of vaccine, 300 ug of mutant IDH1 20-mer peptide was given alongside topical imiquimod. Germline CDR1 reads SGHDT; CDR2 reads YYEEEE. The CDR3 extends over 17 amino acids. Trimming cost V 0 bases and J 2 bases, with 15 bases left between them. The source of this sequence is a man aged 35-49 years with glioma. The chain couples TRBV5-6 to TRBJ1-3; perhaps TRBD1 as D (5 bases). The sequences come from PBMCs, collected from a glioma patient whose treatment included an IDH1 peptide vaccine. The CDR3 loop reads CASSLDQGLSPGNTIYF. Here the CDR3 DNA reads TGTGCCAGCAGCTTGGATCAGGGTCTATCCCCTGGAAACACCATATATTTT.